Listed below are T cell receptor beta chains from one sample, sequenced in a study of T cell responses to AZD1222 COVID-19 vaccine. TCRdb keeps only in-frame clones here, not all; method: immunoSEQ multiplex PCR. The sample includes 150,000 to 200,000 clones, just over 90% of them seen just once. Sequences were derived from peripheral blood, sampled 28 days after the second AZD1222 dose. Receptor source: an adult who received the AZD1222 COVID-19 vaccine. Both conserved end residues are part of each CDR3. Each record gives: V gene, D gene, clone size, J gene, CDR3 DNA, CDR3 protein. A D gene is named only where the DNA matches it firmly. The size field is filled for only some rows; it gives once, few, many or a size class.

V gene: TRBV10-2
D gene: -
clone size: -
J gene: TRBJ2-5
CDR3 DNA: TGCGCCAGCAGTGAAAGGGCGTCGTACCAAGAGACCCAGTACTTC
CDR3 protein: CASSERASYQETQYF

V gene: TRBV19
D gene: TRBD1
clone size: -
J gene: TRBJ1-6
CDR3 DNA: TGTGCCAGTAGTCCCCTTGGACAGGAGAGCTCCTATAATTCACCCCTCCACTTT
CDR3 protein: CASSPLGQESSYNSPLHF

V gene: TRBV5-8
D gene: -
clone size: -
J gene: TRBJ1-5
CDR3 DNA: TGTGCCAGCAGCTCCCGACAGGACAATCAGCCCCAGCATTTT
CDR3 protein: CASSSRQDNQPQHF

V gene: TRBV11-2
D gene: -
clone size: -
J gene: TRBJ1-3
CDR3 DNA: TGTGCCAGCAACGGGGGTGGAAACACCATATATTTT
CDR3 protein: CASNGGGNTIYF

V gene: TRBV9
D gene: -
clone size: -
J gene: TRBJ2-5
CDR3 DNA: TGTGCCAGCAGCGTAGAAGGTAGCGAGCAGACCCAGTACTTC
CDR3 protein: CASSVEGSEQTQYF

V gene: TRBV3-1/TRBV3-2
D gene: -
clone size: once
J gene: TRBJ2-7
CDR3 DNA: TGTGCCAGCAGCCCTCAAACAGGCTCCTACGAGCAGTACTTC
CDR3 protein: CASSPQTGSYEQYF

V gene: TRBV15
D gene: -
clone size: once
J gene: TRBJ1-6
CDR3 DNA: TGTGCCACCAGCAGAGATAGAGGGGGATCGAGCTCCTATAATTCACCCCTCCACTTT
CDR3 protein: CATSRDRGGSSSYNSPLHF

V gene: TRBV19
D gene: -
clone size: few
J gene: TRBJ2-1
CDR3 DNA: TGTGCCAGTAGTTTAGGTGATGGGTCCTACAATGAGCAGTTCTTC
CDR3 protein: CASSLGDGSYNEQFF

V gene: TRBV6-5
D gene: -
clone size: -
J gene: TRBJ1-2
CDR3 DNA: TGTGCCAGCAGATCCTCAGGGTTTTTCGGCGGCTACACCTTC
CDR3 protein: CASRSSGFFGGYTF

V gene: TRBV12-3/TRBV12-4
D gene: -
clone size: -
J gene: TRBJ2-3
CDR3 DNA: TGTGCCAGCAGCCTAACAGATACGCAGTATTTT
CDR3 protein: CASSLTDTQYF

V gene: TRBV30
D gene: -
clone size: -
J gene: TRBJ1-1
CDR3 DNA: TGTGCCTGGATACGGGGAATTGAAGCTTTCTTT
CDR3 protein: CAWIRGIEAFF

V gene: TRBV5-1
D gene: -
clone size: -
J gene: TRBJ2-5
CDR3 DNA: TGCGCCAGCAGCCTCCCAGGGCTGGAGACCCAGTACTTC
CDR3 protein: CASSLPGLETQYF

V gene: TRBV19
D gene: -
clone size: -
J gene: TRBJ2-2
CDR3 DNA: TGTGCCAGTAGTATAGTCACCGGGGAGCTGTTTTTT
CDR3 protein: CASSIVTGELFF

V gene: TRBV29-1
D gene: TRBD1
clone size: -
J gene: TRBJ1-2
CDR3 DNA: TGCAGCGTTGGGGACAGGAACTATGGCTACACCTTC
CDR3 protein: CSVGDRNYGYTF

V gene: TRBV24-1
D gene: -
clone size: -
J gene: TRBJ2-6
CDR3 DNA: TGTGCCACCAGTGATCCCGACAAGGGCTGGCCCGTCCTGACTTTC
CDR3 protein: CATSDPDKGWPVLTF

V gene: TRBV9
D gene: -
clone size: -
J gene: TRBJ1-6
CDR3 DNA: TGTGCCAGCAGCGCGGGGGCGTTCTCCTATAATTCACCCCTCCACTTT
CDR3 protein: CASSAGAFSYNSPLHF

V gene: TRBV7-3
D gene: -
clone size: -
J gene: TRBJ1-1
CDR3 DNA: TGTGCCAGCAGCTGGTCGGGAGGGAACACTGAAGCTTTCTTT
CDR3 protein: CASSWSGGNTEAFF